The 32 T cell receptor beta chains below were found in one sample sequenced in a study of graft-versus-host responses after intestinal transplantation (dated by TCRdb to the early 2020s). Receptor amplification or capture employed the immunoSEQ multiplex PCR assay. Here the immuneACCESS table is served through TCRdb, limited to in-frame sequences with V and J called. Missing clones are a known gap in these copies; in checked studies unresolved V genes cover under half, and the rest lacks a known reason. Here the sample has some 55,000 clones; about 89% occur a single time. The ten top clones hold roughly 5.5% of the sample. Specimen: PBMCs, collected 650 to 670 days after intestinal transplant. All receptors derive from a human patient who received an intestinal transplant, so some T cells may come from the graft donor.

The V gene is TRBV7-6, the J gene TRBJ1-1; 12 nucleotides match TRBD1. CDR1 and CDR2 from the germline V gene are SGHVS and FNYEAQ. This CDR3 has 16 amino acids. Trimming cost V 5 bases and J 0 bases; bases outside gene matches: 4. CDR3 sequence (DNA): TGTGCCAGCAGCGAAGGGACAGGGGGCGTGAACACTGAAGCTTTCTTT. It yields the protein CASSEGTGGVNTEAFF.

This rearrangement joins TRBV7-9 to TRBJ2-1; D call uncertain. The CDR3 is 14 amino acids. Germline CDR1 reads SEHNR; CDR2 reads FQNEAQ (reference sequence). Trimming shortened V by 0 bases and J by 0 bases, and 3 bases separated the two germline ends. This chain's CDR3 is CASSLASSYNEQFF. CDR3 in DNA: TGTGCCAGCAGCTTAGCTAGCTCCTACAATGAGCAGTTCTTC. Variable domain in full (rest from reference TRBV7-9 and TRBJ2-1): DTGVSQNPRHKITKRGQNVTFRCDPISEHNRLYWYRQTLGQGPEFLTYFQNEAQLEKSRLLSDRFSAERPKGSFSTLEIQRTEQGDSAMYLCASSLASSYNEQFFGPGTRLTVL.

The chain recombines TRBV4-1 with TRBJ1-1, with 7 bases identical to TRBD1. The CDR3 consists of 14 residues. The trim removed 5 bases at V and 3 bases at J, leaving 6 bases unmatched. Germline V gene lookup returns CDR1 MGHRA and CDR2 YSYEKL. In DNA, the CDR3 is TGCGCCAGCAGCGCCGGGACAGCCTACACTGAAGCTTTCTTT. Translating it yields CASSAGTAYTEAFF.

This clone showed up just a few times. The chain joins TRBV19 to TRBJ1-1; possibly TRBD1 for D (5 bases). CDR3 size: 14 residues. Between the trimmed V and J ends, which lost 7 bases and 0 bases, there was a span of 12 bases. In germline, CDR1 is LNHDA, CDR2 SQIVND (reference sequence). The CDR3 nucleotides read TGTGCCAGTACCCGGGACTCTATGAACACTGAAGCTTTCTTT. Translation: CASTRDSMNTEAFF.

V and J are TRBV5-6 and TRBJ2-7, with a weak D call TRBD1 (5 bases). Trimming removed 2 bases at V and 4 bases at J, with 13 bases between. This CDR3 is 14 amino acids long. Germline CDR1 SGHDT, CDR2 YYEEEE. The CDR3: CASSFWGPGYEQYF. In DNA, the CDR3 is TGTGCCAGCAGCTTCTGGGGCCCTGGGTACGAGCAGTACTTC.

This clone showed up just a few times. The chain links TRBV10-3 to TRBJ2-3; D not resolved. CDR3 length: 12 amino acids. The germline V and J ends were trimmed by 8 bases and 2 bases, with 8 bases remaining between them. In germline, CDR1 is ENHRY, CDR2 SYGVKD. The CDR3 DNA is TGTGCCATCTCGGTCAACACAGATACGCAGTATTTT. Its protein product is CAISVNTDTQYF.

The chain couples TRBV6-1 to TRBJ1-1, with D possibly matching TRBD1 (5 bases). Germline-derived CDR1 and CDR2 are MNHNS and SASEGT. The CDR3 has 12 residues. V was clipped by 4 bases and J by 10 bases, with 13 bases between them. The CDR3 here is CASSGPGGGAFF. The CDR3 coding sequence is TGTGCCAGCAGTGGCCCGGGGGGGGGAGCTTTCTTT.

The CDR3 sequence: CASSPGTLRDYEQYF. The CDR3 coding sequence is TGTGCCAGCAGCCCCGGGACTCTAAGGGACTACGAGCAGTACTTC. The rearrangement links TRBV5-6 to TRBJ2-7, with a weak D call TRBD2 (6 bases). Germline CDR1 and CDR2: SGHDT and YYEEEE. This CDR3 contains 15 residues. The ends were cut back, 4 bases at V and 3 bases at J, with 17 bases in the middle.

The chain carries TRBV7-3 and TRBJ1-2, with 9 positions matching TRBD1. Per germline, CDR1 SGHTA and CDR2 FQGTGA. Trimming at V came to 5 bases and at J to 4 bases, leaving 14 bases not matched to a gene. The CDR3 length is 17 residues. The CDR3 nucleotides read TGTGCCAGCAGCCCACCCCCACAGGGGGCGCCTGTCTATGGCTACACCTTC. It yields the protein CASSPPPQGAPVYGYTF.

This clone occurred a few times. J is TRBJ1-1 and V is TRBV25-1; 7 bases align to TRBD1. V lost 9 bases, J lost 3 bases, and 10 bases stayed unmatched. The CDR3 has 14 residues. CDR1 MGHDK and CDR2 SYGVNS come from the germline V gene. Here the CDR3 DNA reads TGTGCCAGTAGTCGGACAGGCGGAGACACTGAAGCTTTCTTT. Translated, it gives CASSRTGGDTEAFF. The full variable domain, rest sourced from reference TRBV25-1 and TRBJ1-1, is EADIYQTPRYLVIGTGKKITLECSQTMGHDKMYWYQQDPGMELHLIHYSYGVNSTEKGDLSSESTVSRIRTEHFPLTLESARPSHTSQYLCASSRTGGDTEAFFGQGTRLTVV.

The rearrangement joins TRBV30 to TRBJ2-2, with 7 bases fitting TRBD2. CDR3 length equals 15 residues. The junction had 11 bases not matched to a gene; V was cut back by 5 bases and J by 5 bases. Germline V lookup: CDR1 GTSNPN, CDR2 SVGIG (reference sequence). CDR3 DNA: TGTGCCTGGGCCACCGGGACTACCTCAACCGGGGAGCTGTTTTTT. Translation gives CAWATGTTSTGELFF.

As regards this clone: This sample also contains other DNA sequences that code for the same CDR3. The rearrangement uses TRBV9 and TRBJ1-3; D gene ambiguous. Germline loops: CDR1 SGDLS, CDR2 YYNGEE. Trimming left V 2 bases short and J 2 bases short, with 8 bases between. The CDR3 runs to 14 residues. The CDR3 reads CASSVGGTGNTIYF. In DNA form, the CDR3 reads TGTGCCAGCAGCGTCGGAGGGACTGGAAACACCATATATTTT.

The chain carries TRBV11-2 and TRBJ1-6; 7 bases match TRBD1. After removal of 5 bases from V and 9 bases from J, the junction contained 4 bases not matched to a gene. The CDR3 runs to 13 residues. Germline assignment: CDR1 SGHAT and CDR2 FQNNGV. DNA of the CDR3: TGTGCCAGCAGCACGGGACAGCTTTCACCCCTCCACTTT. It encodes CASSTGQLSPLHF.

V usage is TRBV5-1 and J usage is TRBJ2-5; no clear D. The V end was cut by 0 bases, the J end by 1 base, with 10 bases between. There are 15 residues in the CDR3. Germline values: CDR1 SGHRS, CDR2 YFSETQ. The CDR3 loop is CASSLERKSQETQYF. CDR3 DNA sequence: TGCGCCAGCAGCTTGGAACGGAAGTCCCAAGAGACCCAGTACTTC.

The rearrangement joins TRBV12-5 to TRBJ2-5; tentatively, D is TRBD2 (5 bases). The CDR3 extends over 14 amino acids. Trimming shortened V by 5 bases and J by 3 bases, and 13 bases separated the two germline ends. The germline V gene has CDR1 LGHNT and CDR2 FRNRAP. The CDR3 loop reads CASGPDWMKETQYF. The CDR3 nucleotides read TGTGCTAGTGGTCCGGACTGGATGAAAGAGACCCAGTACTTC.

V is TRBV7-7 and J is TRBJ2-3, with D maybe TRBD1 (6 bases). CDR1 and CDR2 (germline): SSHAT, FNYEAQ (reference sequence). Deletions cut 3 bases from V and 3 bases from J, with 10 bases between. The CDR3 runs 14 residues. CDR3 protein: CASSFQGTTDTQYF. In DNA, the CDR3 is TGTGCCAGCAGCTTCCAGGGGACGACAGATACGCAGTATTTT.

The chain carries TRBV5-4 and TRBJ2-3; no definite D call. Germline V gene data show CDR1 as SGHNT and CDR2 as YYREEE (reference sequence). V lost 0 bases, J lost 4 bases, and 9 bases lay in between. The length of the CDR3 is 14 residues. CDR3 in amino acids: CASSLGLSSDTQYF. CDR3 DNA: TGTGCCAGCAGCTTGGGTTTATCCTCAGATACGCAGTATTTT.

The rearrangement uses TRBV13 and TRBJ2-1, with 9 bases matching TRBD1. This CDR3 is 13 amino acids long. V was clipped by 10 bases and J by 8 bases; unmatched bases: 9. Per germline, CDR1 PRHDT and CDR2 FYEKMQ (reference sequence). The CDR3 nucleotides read TGTGCCATCAAGGGACAGGGTTGGTATGAGCAGTTCTTC. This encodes CAIKGQGWYEQFF.

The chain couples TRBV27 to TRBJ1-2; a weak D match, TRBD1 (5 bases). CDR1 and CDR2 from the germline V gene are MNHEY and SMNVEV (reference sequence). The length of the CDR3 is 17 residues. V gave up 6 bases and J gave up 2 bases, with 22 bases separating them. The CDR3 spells CASSHAVPGLQNYGYTF. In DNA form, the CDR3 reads TGTGCCAGCAGCCACGCCGTGCCGGGACTTCAGAACTATGGCTACACCTTC.

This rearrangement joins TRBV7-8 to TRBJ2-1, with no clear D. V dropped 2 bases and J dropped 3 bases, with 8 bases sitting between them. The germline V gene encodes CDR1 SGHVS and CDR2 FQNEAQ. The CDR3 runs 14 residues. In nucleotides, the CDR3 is TGTGCCAGCAGCTTAACTAACCTCTACAATGAGCAGTTCTTC. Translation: CASSLTNLYNEQFF.

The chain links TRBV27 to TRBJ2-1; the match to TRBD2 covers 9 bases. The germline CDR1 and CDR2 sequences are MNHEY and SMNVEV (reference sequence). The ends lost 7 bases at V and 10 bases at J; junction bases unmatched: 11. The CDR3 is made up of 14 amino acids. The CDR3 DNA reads TGTGCCAGCATATCTGGCGGGGGGGCAGGGGAGCAGTTCTTC. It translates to CASISGGGAGEQFF.

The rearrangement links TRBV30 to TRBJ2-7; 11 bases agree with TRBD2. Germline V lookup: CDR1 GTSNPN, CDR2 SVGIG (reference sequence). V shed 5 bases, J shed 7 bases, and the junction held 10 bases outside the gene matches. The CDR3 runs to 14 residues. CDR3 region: CAWATSGGTGEQYF. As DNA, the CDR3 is TGTGCCTGGGCAACTAGCGGGGGAACGGGGGAGCAGTACTTC.

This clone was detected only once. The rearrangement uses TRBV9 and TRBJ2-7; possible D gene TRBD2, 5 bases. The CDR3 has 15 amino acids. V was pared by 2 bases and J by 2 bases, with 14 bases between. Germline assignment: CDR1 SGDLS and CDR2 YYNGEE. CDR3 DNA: TGTGCCAGCAGCGTGGGATGGACCGGGACCTACGAGCAGTACTTC. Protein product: CASSVGWTGTYEQYF.

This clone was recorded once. CDR3 residues: CASSPGTGGVYEQYF. The CDR3, as DNA: TGTGCCAGCAGCCCCGGGACAGGGGGGGTCTACGAGCAGTACTTC. This chain links TRBV9 with TRBJ2-7; TRBD1 matches 11 bases. With 4 bases clipped from V and 3 bases from J, the junction kept 6 bases outside the gene matches. The CDR3 covers 15 residues. From germline, CDR1 is SGDLS and CDR2 YYNGEE.

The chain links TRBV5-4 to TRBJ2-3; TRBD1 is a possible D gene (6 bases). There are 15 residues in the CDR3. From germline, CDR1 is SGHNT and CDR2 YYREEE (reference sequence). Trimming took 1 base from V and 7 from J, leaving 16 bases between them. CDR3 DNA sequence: TGTGCCAGCAGCTTGAAAACGAACAGGGACCATACGCAGTATTTT. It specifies CASSLKTNRDHTQYF.

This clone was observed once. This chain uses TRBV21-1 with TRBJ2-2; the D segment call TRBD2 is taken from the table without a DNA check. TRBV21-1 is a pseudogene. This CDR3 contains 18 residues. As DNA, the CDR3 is TGTGCCAGCAGCAAAGGCATGGCGGGGCCCGCGAACACCGGGGAGCTGTTTTTT. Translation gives CASSKGMAGPANTGELFF.

The CDR3 DNA reads TGTGCCAGCAGGGGAGCGGGGGGGCCGGAGCAGTACTTC. Residues: CASRGAGGPEQYF. V and J are TRBV6-1 and TRBJ2-7; 10 bases are shared with TRBD2. The ends lost 6 bases at V and 7 bases at J; junction bases unmatched: 6. The V gene's germline CDR1 is MNHNS and CDR2 SASEGT. The CDR3 sequence is 13 residues long.

The chain's CDR3 is CASELAGVGETQYF. Written as DNA, the CDR3 is TGTGCCAGCGAACTAGCGGGGGTCGGGGAGACCCAGTACTTC. The rearrangement joins TRBV25-1 to TRBJ2-5; TRBD2 aligns across 11 bases. This CDR3 is 14 amino acids long. In germline, CDR1 is MGHDK, CDR2 SYGVNS. The V segment lost 8 bases and the J segment 5 bases; nucleotides outside the gene matches: 7.

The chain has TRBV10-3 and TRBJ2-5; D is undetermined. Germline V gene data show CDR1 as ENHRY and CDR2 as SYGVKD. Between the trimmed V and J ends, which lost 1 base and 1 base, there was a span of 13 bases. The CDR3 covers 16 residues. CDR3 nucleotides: TGTGCCATCAGTGAGTTTAGCCACGAACTCCAAGAGACCCAGTACTTC. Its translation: CAISEFSHELQETQYF.

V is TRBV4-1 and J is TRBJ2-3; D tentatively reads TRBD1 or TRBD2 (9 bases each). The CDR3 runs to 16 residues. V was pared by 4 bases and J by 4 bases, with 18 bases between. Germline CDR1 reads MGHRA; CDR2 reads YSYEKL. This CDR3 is CASSPREGQGPDTQYF. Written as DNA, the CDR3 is TGCGCCAGCAGCCCGCGGGAGGGACAGGGCCCAGATACGCAGTATTTT.

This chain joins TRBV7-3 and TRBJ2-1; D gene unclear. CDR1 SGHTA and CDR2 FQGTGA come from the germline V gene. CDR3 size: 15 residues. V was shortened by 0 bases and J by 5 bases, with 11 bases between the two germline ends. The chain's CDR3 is CASSLTLDTDNEQFF. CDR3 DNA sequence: TGTGCCAGCAGCTTAACTCTAGACACCGACAATGAGCAGTTCTTC. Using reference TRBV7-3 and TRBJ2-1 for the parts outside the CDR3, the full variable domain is GAGVSQTPSNKVTEKGKYVELRCDPISGHTALYWYRQSLGQGPEFLIYFQGTGAADDSGLPNDRFFAVRPEGSVSTLKIQRTERGDSAVYLCASSLTLDTDNEQFFGPGTRLTVL.

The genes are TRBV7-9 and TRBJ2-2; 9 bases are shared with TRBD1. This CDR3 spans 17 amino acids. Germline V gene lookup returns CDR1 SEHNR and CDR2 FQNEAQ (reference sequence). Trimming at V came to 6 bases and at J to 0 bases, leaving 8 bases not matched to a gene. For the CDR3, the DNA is TGTGCCAGCAGATGGGGGACAGGGAATACGAACACCGGGGAGCTGTTTTTT. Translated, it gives CASRWGTGNTNTGELFF.